The 14 T cell receptor beta chains presented below share a single source sample, sequenced in a study of cytotoxic CD8 clonotypes in ibrutinib-treated CLL. The data were produced by immunoSEQ multiplex PCR, yet TCRdb's version contains in-frame clones alone and is incomplete. The data contain hundreds of thousands of clones, roughly 85% of them singletons. The source was PBMCs, collected before ibrutinib treatment. The receptor source for this set is a human donor with chronic lymphocytic leukemia.

The V and J genes are TRBV28 and TRBJ2-3, with 13 positions matching TRBD2. This CDR3 comprises 16 residues. With 5 bases clipped from V and 5 bases from J, the junction kept 7 bases outside the gene matches. Per germline, CDR1 MDHEN and CDR2 SYDVKM. CDR3 protein: CASSTGLAGLVDTQYF. CDR3 nucleotide sequence: TGTGCCAGCAGTACGGGACTAGCGGGATTGGTAGATACGCAGTATTTT.

The chain carries TRBV2 and TRBJ2-1; D is possibly TRBD2 (6 bases). Germline V lookup: CDR1 SNHLY, CDR2 FYNNEI. Trimming removed 7 bases from V and 4 bases from J, with 11 bases in between. The CDR3 length is 13 residues. CDR3 protein: CASTPREYNEQFF. CDR3 sequence (DNA): TGTGCCAGCACCCCCCGGGAGTACAATGAGCAGTTCTTC. Filled out from reference TRBV2 and TRBJ2-1, the complete variable domain reads EPEVTQTPSHQVTQMGQEVILRCVPISNHLYFYWYRQILGQKVEFLVSFYNNEISEKSEIFDDQFSVERPDGSNFTLKIRSTKLEDSAMYFCASTPREYNEQFFGPGTRLTVL.

This rearrangement joins TRBV15 to TRBJ1-1, with 7 positions matching TRBD1. Trimming removed 4 bases from V and 0 bases from J; junction bases left unmatched: 2. Germline assignment: CDR1 LNHNV and CDR2 YYDKDF (reference sequence). The CDR3 is 14 amino acids. The CDR3 reads CATSMDRMNTEAFF. The CDR3 nucleotides read TGTGCCACCAGCATGGACAGGATGAACACTGAAGCTTTCTTT.

The chain recombines TRBV6-5 with TRBJ2-2; D possibly uses TRBD1 or TRBD2 (5 bases each). This CDR3 has 15 amino acids. Germline V gene lookup returns CDR1 MNHEY and CDR2 SVGAGI. V was clipped by 1 base and J by 4 bases, with 10 bases between them. The CDR3 reads CASSYFSDSTGELFF. The DNA of the CDR3 is TGTGCCAGCAGTTACTTTAGCGACAGCACCGGGGAGCTGTTTTTT.

The chain uses TRBV7-2 and TRBJ2-4, with 10 bases matching TRBD2. Germline CDR1 and CDR2: SGHTA and FQGNSA. CDR3 length equals 14 residues. The V and J ends lost 4 bases and 12 bases, in that order; junction bases with no gene match: 9. CDR3 protein: CASSSRTSGANQYF. CDR3 DNA sequence: TGTGCCAGCAGCTCGCGGACTAGCGGAGCTAATCAGTACTTC. Based on the CDR3 plus reference TRBV7-2 and TRBJ2-4, the full variable domain is GAGVSQSPSNKVTEKGKDVELRCDPISGHTALYWYRQSLGQGLEFLIYFQGNSAPDKSGLPSDRFSAERTGGSVSTLTIQRTQQEDSAVYLCASSSRTSGANQYFGAGTRLSVL.

The chain links TRBV7-2 to TRBJ1-2; a weak D match, TRBD1 (5 bases). There are 14 residues in the CDR3. V was trimmed by 5 bases and J by 3 bases, leaving 13 bases between them. Germline V gives CDR1 SGHTA, CDR2 FQGNSA. Here the CDR3 reads CASSPQTEDYGYTF. The CDR3, as DNA: TGTGCCAGCAGCCCGCAGACAGAAGACTATGGCTACACCTTC.

The CDR3 is CASSSKGGWSYEQYF. DNA of the CDR3: TGTGCCAGCAGCTCAAAAGGGGGTTGGAGCTACGAGCAGTACTTC. This rearrangement joins TRBV7-2 to TRBJ2-7; D may be TRBD1 (6 bases). V dropped 4 bases and J dropped 3 bases, with 16 bases sitting between them. The CDR3 length is 15 residues. From germline, CDR1 is SGHTA and CDR2 FQGNSA.

This clone is a singleton in its sample. The chain employs TRBV5-4 and TRBJ2-7, with D possibly TRBD2 on 6 matching bases. The CDR3 runs 18 residues. CDR1 and CDR2 from the germline V gene are SGHNT and YYREEE (reference sequence). Trimming removed 0 bases at V and 4 bases at J, with 23 bases between. CDR3 sequence reads: CASSLAGLPTSSLYEQYF. The DNA for the CDR3 is TGTGCCAGCAGCTTGGCAGGACTCCCTACTAGCTCACTTTACGAGCAGTACTTC. Full variable domain (remainder filled in from reference TRBV5-4 and TRBJ2-7): ETGVTQSPTHLIKTRGQQVTLRCSSQSGHNTVSWYQQALGQGPQFIFQYYREEENGRGNFPPRFSGLQFPNYSSELNVNALELDDSALYLCASSLAGLPTSSLYEQYFGPGTRLTVT.

The rearrangement uses TRBV6-4 and TRBJ2-2; no clear D gene. The CDR3 spans 12 residues. CDR1 MRHNA and CDR2 SNTAGT come from the germline V gene. Trimming took off 5 bases at V and 2 bases at J, with 3 bases between the two ends. The CDR3 nucleotides are TGTGCCAGCAGTAAAAACACCGGGGAGCTGTTTTTT. Translating gives CASSKNTGELFF.

The gene calls are TRBV19 and TRBJ2-1, with 8 bases identical to TRBD2. The CDR3 extends over 18 amino acids. Trimming took 2 bases from V and 0 from J; bases not matched to a gene: 9. Germline V lookup: CDR1 LNHDA, CDR2 SQIVND (reference sequence). CDR3 bases: TGTGCCAGTAGTATAAGCGGGAGAGGTGAAAGCTCCTACAATGAGCAGTTCTTC. Translated: CASSISGRGESSYNEQFF.

V and J are TRBV7-9 and TRBJ2-5; 10 positions agree with TRBD2. V shed 5 bases, J shed 4 bases, and the junction held 4 bases outside the gene matches. Germline lookup yields CDR1 SEHNR and CDR2 FQNEAQ (reference sequence). The CDR3 covers 14 residues. CDR3 DNA: TGTGCCAGCAGCCTACTAGCGGGACGAGAGACCCAGTACTTC. Amino acid sequence: CASSLLAGRETQYF.

J is TRBJ1-2 and V is TRBV7-9, with a tentative D call TRBD1 (5 bases). The CDR3 length is 14 residues. The germline V and J ends were trimmed by 2 bases and 8 bases, with 15 bases remaining between them. CDR1 and CDR2 from the germline V gene are SEHNR and FQNEAQ (reference sequence). Here the CDR3 reads CASSLRQGGHGYTF. CDR3 sequence (DNA): TGTGCCAGCAGCTTAAGGCAGGGAGGGCACGGCTACACCTTC.

The V gene is TRBV5-1, the J gene TRBJ2-1; D gene uncertain. The germline gives CDR1 SGHRS, CDR2 YFSETQ. The V and J ends lost 4 bases and 0 bases respectively, with 8 bases between them. There are 14 residues in the CDR3. The CDR3 DNA reads TGCGCCAGCAGCCTACAGAGCTCCTACAATGAGCAGTTCTTC. It is translated as CASSLQSSYNEQFF.

The gene calls are TRBV7-9 and TRBJ2-3; D call uncertain. This CDR3 comprises 12 residues. Trimming removed 1 base at V and 5 bases at J, with 4 bases between. CDR1 SEHNR and CDR2 FQNEAQ come from the germline V gene (reference sequence). The CDR3 region is CASSLVEDTQYF. CDR3 sequence (DNA): TGTGCCAGCAGCTTAGTCGAAGATACGCAGTATTTT.